This T cell receptor beta chain was recovered during a study of glioma-infiltrating T cells after dendritic cell vaccination. Study-wide points: Higher pretreatment TIL content predicted longer progression-free time and survival.

Turning to this clone: As yet, its antigen is unknown.

The time point was: after dendritic cell vaccination, including at tumor progression/relapse. Fresh-frozen tumor tissue and more than two years of survival data were available for all. Isocitrate dehydrogenase mutation was absent in all glioblastoma patients. The CDR3 contains 16 residues. J lost 0 bases, V lost 1 base, and 3 bases had no gene match. Germline lookup yields CDR1 PRHDT and CDR2 FYEKMQ (reference sequence). The PCR used 60 V beta and 13 J beta primers. Sequencing was performed with immunoSEQ multiplex PCR; in TCRdb, only in-frame clones are kept and a portion is missing. The sample has 70,000 to 95,000 clones; around 87% are singletons.

Sample: blood, taken after dendritic cell vaccination. The V and J genes are TRBV13 and TRBJ1-3; 7 bases are shared with TRBD1. The sequence was collected from a human donor with glioblastoma. As DNA, the CDR3 is TGTGCCAGCAGCTTAGACAGGGGCCTCTCTGGAAACACCATATATTTT. This gives the protein CASSLDRGLSGNTIYF.